This T cell receptor (beta chain) was recovered during a study of T cell repertoires in cytomegalovirus infection. Across the study: CMV epitopes that were recently identified and HLA-C-restricted were used alongside well-studied HLA-B-restricted ones. Signatures in public TCR beta sequences pointed to both CMV infection and matching HLA type.

Study conclusions and caveats: The cumulative frequency of public TCR beta families distinguished individuals who carried CMV together with the relevant HLA. The response measured ex vivo was dominated by TCR beta clonotypes (HLA-C-restricted and CMV-specific).

The germline V gene encodes CDR1 MDHEN and CDR2 SYDVKM. The CDR3 has 15 amino acids. V lost 4 bases and J lost 7; bases outside the gene matches: 12. In TCRdb, the reads were re-called with MiXCR into one record per CDR3 protein. The table lists some 940,000 distinct CDR3 sequences, approximately 33% of them singletons, with over 10% in the top ten. To note about this clonotype: Its antigen is not known.

The TCR comes from a human donor in good health (CMV status not recorded). Some clones in this sample may be carry-over from other donors' samples. The material was cultured CD8+ T cells from PBMCs, obtained from culture after CMV antigen stimulation. The chain links TRBV28 to TRBJ2-7; 8 bases are a match to TRBD2. The CDR3 coding sequence is TGTGCCAGCAGTTCACTCCACCCCGGGGGGGAGGAGCAGTACGTC. Protein product: CASSSLHPGGEEQYV.